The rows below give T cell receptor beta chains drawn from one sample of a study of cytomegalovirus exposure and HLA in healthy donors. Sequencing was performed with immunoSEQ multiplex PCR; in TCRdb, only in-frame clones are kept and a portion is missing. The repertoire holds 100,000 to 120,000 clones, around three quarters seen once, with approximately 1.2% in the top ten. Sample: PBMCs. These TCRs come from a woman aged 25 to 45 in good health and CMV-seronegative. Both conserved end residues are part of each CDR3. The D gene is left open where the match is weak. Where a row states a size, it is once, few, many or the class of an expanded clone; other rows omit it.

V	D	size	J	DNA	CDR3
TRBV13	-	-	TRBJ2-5	TGTGCCAGCAGCTCGGACAGTGGGCAAGAGACCCAGTACTTC	CASSSDSGQETQYF
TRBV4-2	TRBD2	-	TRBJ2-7	TGTGCCAGCAGCCAAGATGGGCTAGCGGGAATCAACGAGCAGTACTTC	CASSQDGLAGINEQYF
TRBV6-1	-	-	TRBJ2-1	TGTGCCAGCGACAGGGGGACTAGCTCCTACAATGAGCAGTTCTTC	CASDRGTSSYNEQFF
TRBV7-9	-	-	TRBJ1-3	TGTGCCAGCAGCTCCGAGGGAGGGAACCTCTCTGGAAACACCATATATTTT	CASSSEGGNLSGNTIYF
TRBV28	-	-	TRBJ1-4	TGTGCCAGCAGGACCGGGAGCAGGATGGGAGAACTGTTTTTT	CASRTGSRMGELFF
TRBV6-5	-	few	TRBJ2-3	TGTGCCAGCAGTTACTCGACCGGGGGTCTGGATACGCAGTATTTT	CASSYSTGGLDTQYF
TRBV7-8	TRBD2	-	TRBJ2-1	TGTGCCAGCAGCGCGCGCGGGGTGGGACTATACGATGAGCAGTTCTTC	CASSARGVGLYDEQFF
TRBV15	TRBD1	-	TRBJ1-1	TGTGCCACCAGCAGCGGGACAGGGGGCCTTCTTGAAGCTTTCTTT	CATSSGTGGLLEAFF
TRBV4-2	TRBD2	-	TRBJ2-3	TGTGCCAGCAGCCAAAAGGTTACAGGACTAGCGGGAAATACAGATACGCAGTATTTT	CASSQKVTGLAGNTDTQYF
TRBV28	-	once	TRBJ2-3	TGTGCCAGCAGTTTACAGGGCACAGATACGCAGTATTTT	CASSLQGTDTQYF
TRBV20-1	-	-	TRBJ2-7	TGCAGTGCTACAGGGTACGAGCAGTACTTC	CSATGYEQYF
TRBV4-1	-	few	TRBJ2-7	TGCGCCAGCAGCCTAGACATAGTCTCCTACGAGCAGTACTTC	CASSLDIVSYEQYF
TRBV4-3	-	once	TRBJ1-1	TGCGCCAGCAGCCAAGATAGAGAGGGCGTGAACACTGAAGCTTTCTTT	CASSQDREGVNTEAFF
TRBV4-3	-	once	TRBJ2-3	TGCGCCAGCAGCCTCCGGGTAGACTATCCAGATACGCAGTATTTT	CASSLRVDYPDTQYF
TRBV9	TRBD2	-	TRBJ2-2	TGTGCCAGCAGCCGGGGGGCCGGGGAGCTGTTTTTT	CASSRGAGELFF
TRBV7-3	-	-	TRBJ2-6	TGTGCCAGCAGCCCCTCAGGTGGGGCCAACGTCCTGACTTTC	CASSPSGGANVLTF
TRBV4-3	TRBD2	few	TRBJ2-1	TGCGCCAGCAGCCAAGATCGGACTAGCGGCAACTACAATGAGCAGTTCTTC	CASSQDRTSGNYNEQFF
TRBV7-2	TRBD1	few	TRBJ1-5	TGTGCCAGCAGCCCCAGGGGGGACCAGCCCCAGCATTTT	CASSPRGDQPQHF
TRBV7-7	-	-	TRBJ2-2	TGTGCTAGCAGCGTGACAGGACCGAACACCGGGGAGCTGTTTTTT	CASSVTGPNTGELFF
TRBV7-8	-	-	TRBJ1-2	TGTGCCAGCAGCTTAGGCGGGAGAGGGCCCTATGGCTACACCTTC	CASSLGGRGPYGYTF
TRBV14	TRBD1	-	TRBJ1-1	TGTGCCAGCAGCCAAAGGACAGGGGGCTGGACTGAAGCTTTCTTT	CASSQRTGGWTEAFF
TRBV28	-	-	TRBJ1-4	TGTGCCAGCGGCAGGGCGGGGATGGGTGAAAAACTGTTTTTT	CASGRAGMGEKLFF
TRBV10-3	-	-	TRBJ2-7	TGTGCCATCAGTGATCCCTCCGTCGTGTACTTC	CAISDPSVVYF
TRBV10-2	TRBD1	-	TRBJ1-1	TGCGCCAGCAGTGAACCGACAGGGCTGACTGAAGCTTTCTTT	CASSEPTGLTEAFF
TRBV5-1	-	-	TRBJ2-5	TGCGCCAGCAGCTTGGCCTACGGCCAAGAGACCCAGTACTTC	CASSLAYGQETQYF
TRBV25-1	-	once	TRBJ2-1	TGTGCCAGCAGTGAATGGGGTCAGGGCAATGAGCAGTTCTTC	CASSEWGQGNEQFF
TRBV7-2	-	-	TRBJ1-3	TGTGCCAGCAGCTTATGGCAACAGGCCTCTGGAAACACCATATATTTT	CASSLWQQASGNTIYF
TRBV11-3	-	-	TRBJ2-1	TGTGCCAGCAGCCCCGTGGCGGGTACGGGAAATGAGCAGTTCTTC	CASSPVAGTGNEQFF
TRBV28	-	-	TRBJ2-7	TGTGCCAGCACCTTGGGCCAGGGTATTCTCTACGAGCAGTACTTC	CASTLGQGILYEQYF
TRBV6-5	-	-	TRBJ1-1	TGTGCCAGCAGCCCCGTACTAATCACTGAAGCTTTCTTT	CASSPVLITEAFF
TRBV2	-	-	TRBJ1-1	TGTGCCAGCAGGACGCGGGGTGAATTCGGTGAAGCTTTCTTT	CASRTRGEFGEAFF
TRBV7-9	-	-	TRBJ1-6	TGTGCCAGCAGCAAAGACCAGGCACCCCTCCACTTT	CASSKDQAPLHF
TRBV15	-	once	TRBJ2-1	TGTGCCACCAGTCCGACTAGATGGAGCTACAATGAGCAGTTCTTC	CATSPTRWSYNEQFF
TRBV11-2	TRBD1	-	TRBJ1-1	TGTGCCAGCAGCTTAGCGGGAGACAGGGGGCCCGCTGAAGCTTTCTTT	CASSLAGDRGPAEAFF
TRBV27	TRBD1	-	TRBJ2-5	TGTGCCAGCAGTGGACAGGGTGAAGAGACCCAGTACTTC	CASSGQGEETQYF
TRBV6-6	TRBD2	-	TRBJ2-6	TGTGCCGGACGGGGGGCTGGGGCCAACGTCCTGACTTTC	CAGRGAGANVLTF
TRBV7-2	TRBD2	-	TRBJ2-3	TGTGCCAGCAGCTTAGGGCTAGCGGGGGGGCCAAGCCCATCGCAGTATTTT	CASSLGLAGGPSPSQYF
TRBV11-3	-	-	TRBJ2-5	TGTGCCAGCAGCTCCTCGGGTGAAGAGACCCAGTACTTC	CASSSSGEETQYF
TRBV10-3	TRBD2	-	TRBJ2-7	TGTGCCATCAAGGGACTAGCGGGAGGCACCTACGAGCAGTACTTC	CAIKGLAGGTYEQYF
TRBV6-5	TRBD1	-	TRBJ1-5	TGTGCCAGCAGATCTGGACAGGGCGTTCAGCCCCAGCATTTT	CASRSGQGVQPQHF
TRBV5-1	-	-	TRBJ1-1	TGCGCCAGCAGCCAGACCACAGGTGAAGCTTTCTTT	CASSQTTGEAFF
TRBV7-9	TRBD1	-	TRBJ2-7	TGTGCCAGCAGCAACGGGACAGGGAGACTTTTCGAGCAGTACTTC	CASSNGTGRLFEQYF
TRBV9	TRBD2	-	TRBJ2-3	TGTGCCAGCAGGGAGCGGGGGTCAGATACGCAGTATTTT	CASRERGSDTQYF
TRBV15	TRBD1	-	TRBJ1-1	TGTGCCACCAGCAGAGAGACAGGGATGAACACTGAAGCTTTCTTT	CATSRETGMNTEAFF
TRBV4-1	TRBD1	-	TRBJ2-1	TGCGCCAGCAGCCAACTGGAACAGGGGGCGAATGAGCAGTTCTTC	CASSQLEQGANEQFF
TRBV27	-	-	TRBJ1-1	TGTGCCAGCCACACGGCAGGGTGGAGCACTGAAGCTTTCTTT	CASHTAGWSTEAFF
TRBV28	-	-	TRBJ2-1	TGTGCCACCACGGTCCTCTGGAATGAGCAGTTCTTC	CATTVLWNEQFF
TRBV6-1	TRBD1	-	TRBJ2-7	TGTGCCAGCAGTCCAACGGGACAGGGGACAAACGAGCAGTACTTC	CASSPTGQGTNEQYF
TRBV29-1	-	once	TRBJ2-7	TGCAGCGGACGAAGGGGGAACGAGCAGTACTTC	CSGRRGNEQYF
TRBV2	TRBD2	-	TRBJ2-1	TGTGCCACCAAAGGTCCGGGACTACCCCTCAATGAGCAGTTCTTC	CATKGPGLPLNEQFF